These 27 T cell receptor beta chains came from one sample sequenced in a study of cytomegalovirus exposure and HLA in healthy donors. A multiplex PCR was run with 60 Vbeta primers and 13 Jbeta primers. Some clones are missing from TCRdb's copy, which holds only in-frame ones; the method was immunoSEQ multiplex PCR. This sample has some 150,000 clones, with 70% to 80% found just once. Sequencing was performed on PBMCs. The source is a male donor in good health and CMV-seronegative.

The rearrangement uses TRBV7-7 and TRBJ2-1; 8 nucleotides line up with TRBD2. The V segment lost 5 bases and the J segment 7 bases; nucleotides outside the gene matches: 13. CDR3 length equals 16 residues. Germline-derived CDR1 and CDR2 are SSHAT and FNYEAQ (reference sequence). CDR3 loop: CASSRSEREWENEQFF. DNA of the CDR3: TGTGCCAGCAGCCGCTCGGAGCGGGAGTGGGAAAATGAGCAGTTCTTC.

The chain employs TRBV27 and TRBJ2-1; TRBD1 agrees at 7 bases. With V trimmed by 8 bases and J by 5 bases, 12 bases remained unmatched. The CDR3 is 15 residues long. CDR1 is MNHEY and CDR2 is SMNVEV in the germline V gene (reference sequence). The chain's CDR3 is CASGFAGTANNEQFF. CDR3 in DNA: TGTGCCAGCGGATTTGCCGGGACAGCTAACAATGAGCAGTTCTTC.

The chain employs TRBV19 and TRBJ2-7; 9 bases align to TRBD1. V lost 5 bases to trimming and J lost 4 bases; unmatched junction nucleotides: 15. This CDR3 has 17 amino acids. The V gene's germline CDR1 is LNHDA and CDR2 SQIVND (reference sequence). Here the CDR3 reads CASSPRLTGGPIYEQYF. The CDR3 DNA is TGTGCCAGTAGTCCGCGTCTCACAGGGGGCCCTATATACGAGCAGTACTTC.

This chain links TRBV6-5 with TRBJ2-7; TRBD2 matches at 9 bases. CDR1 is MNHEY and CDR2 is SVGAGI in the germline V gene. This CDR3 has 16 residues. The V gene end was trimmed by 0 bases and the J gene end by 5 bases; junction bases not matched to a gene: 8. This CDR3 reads CASSYSRSGRIDEQYF. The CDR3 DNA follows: TGTGCCAGCAGTTACTCGCGGAGCGGGAGGATCGACGAGCAGTACTTC.

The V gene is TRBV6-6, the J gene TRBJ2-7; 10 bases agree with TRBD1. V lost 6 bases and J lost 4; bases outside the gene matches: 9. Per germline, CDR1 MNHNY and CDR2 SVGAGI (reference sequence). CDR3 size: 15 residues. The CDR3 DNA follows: TGTGCCAGCAGGGAACCGGGACAGGGGACATACGAGCAGTACTTC. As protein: CASREPGQGTYEQYF.

The CDR3 DNA sequence: TGTGCCAGCAGTGATAGGGACAGGGTTTTCCTTAATGAGCAGTTCTTC. This sequence encodes CASSDRDRVFLNEQFF. The chain has TRBV6-1 and TRBJ2-1; 9 bases are shared with TRBD1. Germline CDR1 and CDR2: MNHNS and SASEGT. The CDR3 covers 16 residues. V lost 3 bases and J lost 7; bases outside the gene matches: 10.

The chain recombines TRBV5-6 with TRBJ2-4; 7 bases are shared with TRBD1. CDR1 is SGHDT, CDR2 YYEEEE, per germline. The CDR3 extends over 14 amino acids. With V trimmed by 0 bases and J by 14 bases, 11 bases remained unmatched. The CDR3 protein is CASSLGVGTETEYF. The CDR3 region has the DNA TGTGCCAGCAGCTTGGGGGTGGGGACAGAGACCGAGTACTTC.

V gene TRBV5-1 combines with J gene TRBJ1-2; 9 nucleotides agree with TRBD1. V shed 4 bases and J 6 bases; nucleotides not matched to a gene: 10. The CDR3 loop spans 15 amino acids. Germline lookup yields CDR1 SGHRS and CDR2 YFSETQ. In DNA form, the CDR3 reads TGCGCCAGCAGCCCTGCGTTGGGGACAGGGCATGGCTACACCTTC. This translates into CASSPALGTGHGYTF.

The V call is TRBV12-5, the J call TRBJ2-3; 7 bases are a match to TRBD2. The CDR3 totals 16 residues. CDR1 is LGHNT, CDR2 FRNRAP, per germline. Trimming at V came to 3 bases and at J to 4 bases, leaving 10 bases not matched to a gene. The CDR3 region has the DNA TGTGCTAGTGGTTTTCCCGGGACTATGACCTCAGATACGCAGTATTTT. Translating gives CASGFPGTMTSDTQYF.

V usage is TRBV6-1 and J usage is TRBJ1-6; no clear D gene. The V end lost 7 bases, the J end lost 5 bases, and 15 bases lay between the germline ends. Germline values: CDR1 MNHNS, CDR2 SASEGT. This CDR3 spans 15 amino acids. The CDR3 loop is CASTPSGPNNSPLHF. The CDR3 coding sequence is TGTGCCAGCACCCCTTCTGGCCCCAATAATTCACCCCTCCACTTT.

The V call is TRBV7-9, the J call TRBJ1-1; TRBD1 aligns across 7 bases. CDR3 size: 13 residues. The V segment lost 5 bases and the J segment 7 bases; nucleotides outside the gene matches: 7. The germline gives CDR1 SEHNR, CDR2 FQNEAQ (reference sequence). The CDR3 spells CASSLTGALEAFF. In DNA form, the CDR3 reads TGTGCCAGCAGCCTTACAGGGGCCCTTGAAGCTTTCTTT.

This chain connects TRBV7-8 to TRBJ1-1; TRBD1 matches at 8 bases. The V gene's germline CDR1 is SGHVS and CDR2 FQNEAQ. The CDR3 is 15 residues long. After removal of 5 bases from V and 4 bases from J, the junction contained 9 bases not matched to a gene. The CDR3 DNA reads TGTGCCAGCAGCCTCAGGACAGGGTTGATCACTGAAGCTTTCTTT. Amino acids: CASSLRTGLITEAFF. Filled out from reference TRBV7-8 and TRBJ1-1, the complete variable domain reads GAGVSQSPRYKVAKRGQDVALRCDPISGHVSLFWYQQALGQGPEFLTYFQNEAQLDKSGLPSDRFFAERPEGSVSTLKIQRTQQEDSAVYLCASSLRTGLITEAFFGQGTRLTVV.

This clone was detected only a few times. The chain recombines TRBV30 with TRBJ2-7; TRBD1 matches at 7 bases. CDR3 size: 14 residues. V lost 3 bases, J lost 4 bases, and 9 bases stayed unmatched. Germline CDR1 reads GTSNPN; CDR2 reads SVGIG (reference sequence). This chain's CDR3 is CAWSPGTARYEQYF. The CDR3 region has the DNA TGTGCCTGGAGCCCGGGGACAGCCAGGTACGAGCAGTACTTC.

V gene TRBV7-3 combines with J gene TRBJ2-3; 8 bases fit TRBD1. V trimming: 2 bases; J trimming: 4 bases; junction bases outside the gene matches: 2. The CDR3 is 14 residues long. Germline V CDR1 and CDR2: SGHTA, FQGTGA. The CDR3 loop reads CASSLATGADTQYF. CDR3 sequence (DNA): TGTGCCAGCAGCTTAGCGACAGGGGCAGATACGCAGTATTTT.

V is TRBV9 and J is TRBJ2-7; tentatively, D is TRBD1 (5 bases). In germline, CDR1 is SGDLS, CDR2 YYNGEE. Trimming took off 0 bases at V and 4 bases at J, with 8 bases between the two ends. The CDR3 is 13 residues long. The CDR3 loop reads CASSVDRGYEQYF. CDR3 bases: TGTGCCAGCAGCGTAGATAGGGGTTACGAGCAGTACTTC.

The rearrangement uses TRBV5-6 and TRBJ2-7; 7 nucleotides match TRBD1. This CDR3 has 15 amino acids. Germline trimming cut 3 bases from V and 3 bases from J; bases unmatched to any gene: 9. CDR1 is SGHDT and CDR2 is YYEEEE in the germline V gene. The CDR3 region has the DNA TGTGCCAGCAGCTATGGGGTAGGGGGCAACTACGAGCAGTACTTC. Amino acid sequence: CASSYGVGGNYEQYF.

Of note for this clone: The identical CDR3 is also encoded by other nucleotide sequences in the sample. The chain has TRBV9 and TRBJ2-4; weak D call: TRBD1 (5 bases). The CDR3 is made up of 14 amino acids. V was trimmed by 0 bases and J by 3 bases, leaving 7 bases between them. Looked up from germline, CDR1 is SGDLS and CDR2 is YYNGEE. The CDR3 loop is CASSVGGGKNIQYF. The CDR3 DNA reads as TGTGCCAGCAGCGTAGGGGGCGGCAAAAACATTCAGTACTTC.

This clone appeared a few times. For the CDR3, the DNA is TGTGCCAGCAGTTCCAAGTATAATTCGGTGACACCCCTCCACTTT. Translated: CASSSKYNSVTPLHF. This chain links TRBV6-5 with TRBJ1-6; no clear D. The ends were cut back, 4 bases at V and 11 bases at J, with 18 bases in the middle. In germline, CDR1 is MNHEY, CDR2 SVGAGI. CDR3 size: 15 residues.

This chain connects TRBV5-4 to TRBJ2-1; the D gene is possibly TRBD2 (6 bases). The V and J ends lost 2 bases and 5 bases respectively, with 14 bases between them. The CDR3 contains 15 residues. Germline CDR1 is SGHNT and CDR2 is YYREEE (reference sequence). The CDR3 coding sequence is TGTGCCAGCAGCTTCGCCAGCGGGCTTAACAATGAGCAGTTCTTC. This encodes CASSFASGLNNEQFF.

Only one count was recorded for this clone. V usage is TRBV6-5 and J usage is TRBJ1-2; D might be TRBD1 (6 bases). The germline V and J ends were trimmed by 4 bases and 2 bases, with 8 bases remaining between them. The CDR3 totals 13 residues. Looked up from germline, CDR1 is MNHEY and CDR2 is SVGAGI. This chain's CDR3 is CASSSQGNYGYTF. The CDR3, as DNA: TGTGCCAGCAGTTCCCAGGGGAACTATGGCTACACCTTC.

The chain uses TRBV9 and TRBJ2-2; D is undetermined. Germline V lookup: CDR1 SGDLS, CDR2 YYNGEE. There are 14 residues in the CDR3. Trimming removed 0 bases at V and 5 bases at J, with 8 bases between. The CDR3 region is CASSVEQRTGELFF. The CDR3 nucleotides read TGTGCCAGCAGCGTAGAACAACGAACCGGGGAGCTGTTTTTT.

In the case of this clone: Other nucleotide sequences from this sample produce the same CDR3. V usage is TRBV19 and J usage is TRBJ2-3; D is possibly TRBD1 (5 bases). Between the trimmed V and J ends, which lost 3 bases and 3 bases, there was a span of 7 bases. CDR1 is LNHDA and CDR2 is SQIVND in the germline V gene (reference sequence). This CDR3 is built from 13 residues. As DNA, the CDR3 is TGTGCCAGTAGTATTCAGGGAACAGATACGCAGTATTTT. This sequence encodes CASSIQGTDTQYF.

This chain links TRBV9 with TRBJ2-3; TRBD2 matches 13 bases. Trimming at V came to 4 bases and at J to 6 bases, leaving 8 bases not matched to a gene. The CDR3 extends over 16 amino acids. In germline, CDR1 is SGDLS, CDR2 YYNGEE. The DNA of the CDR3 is TGTGCCAGCAGCATTACTAGCGGGGGGGCCAGGGATACGCAGTATTTT. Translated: CASSITSGGARDTQYF.

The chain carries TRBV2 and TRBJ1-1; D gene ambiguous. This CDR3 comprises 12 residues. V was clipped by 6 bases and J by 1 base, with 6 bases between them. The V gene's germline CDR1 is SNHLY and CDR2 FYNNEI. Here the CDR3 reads CASSPGNTEAFF. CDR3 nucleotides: TGTGCCAGCAGCCCCGGGAACACTGAAGCTTTCTTT.

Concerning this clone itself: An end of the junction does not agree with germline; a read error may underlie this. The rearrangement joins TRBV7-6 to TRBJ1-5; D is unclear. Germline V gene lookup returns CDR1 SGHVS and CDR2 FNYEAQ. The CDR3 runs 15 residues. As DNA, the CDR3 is TGTGCCACCAGCCGGGAGGGAGGACTCAATCAGCCCCAGCATTTT. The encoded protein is CATSREGGLNQPQHF.

The CDR3 spells CASSILAGVPDTQYF. In nucleotides, the CDR3 is TGTGCCAGTAGTATACTAGCGGGAGTACCAGATACGCAGTATTTT. This chain links TRBV19 with TRBJ2-3; 10 positions agree with TRBD2. V trimming: 2 bases; J trimming: 4 bases; junction bases outside the gene matches: 3. The CDR3 contains 15 residues. CDR1 and CDR2 from the germline V gene are LNHDA and SQIVND (reference sequence).

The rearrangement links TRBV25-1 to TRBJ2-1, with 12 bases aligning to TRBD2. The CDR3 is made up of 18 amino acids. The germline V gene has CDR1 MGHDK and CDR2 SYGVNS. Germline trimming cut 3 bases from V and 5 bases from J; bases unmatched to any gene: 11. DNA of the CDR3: TGTGCCAGCAGTGAGACCAAACTAGCGGGAGGCCTTAACAATGAGCAGTTCTTC. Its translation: CASSETKLAGGLNNEQFF.